The 32 T cell receptor beta chains below were found in one sample sequenced in a study of vaccination and CD4 T cells after COVID-19. Antigens of these TCRs are unknown. Specified treatment: approximately nine-day PBMC culture with coronavirus spike peptide pools or control peptides (ViraFEST assay). Sequencing of DNA taken from cultured CD4+ T cells relied on the Oncomine TCR Beta short-read assay. Each CDR3 protein gets one entry after TCRdb re-called the PCR reads with MiXCR. The data hold 15,000 to 20,000 distinct CDR3 sequences, with less than 35% observed a single time. Sequencing was done on a sample of cultured CD4+ T cells from blood. Receptors were obtained from a human donor with COVID-19.

Only a few counts were recorded for this clonotype. V and J are TRBV12-5 and TRBJ1-2; the D gene is possibly TRBD1 (6 bases). Germline CDR1 and CDR2: LGHNT and FRNRAP. Trimming removed 6 bases from V and 4 bases from J, with 18 bases in between. The CDR3 totals 15 residues. CDR3 sequence reads: CASGTGQSESYGYTF. CDR3 coding DNA: TGTGCTAGTGGAACCGGACAGAGTGAGAGCTATGGCTACACCTTC.

This clonotype has more than one count but fewer than ten. The chain is built from TRBV20-1 and TRBJ1-4; tentatively, D is TRBD1 (5 bases). CDR1 is DFQATT and CDR2 is SNEGSKA in the germline V gene (reference sequence). V lost 4 bases, J lost 0 bases, and 15 bases lay in between. The CDR3 runs 16 residues. The CDR3 here is CSATGEGFATNEKLFF. As DNA, the CDR3 is TGCAGTGCTACGGGGGAAGGATTCGCAACTAATGAAAAACTGTTTTTT.

This chain uses TRBV9 with TRBJ1-2, with D possibly being TRBD1 (5 bases). The germline V gene has CDR1 SGDLS and CDR2 YYNGEE. With 4 bases removed from V and 8 bases from J, the gap between germline ends came to 21 bases. The CDR3 length is 15 residues. The CDR3 sequence: CASSQEVGQIRGYTF. The CDR3 region has the DNA TGTGCCAGCAGCCAGGAGGTGGGGCAGATCAGAGGCTACACCTTC.

The chain combines TRBV5-1 with TRBJ1-4; a weak D match, TRBD1 (6 bases). CDR3 size: 15 residues. Germline lookup yields CDR1 SGHRS and CDR2 YFSETQ. Trimming removed 1 base at V and 8 bases at J, with 15 bases between. For the CDR3, the DNA is TGCGCCAGCAGCTTGTGGTCAGGGGCGGGAGAAAAACTGTTTTTT. It encodes CASSLWSGAGEKLFF.

This chain joins TRBV5-8 and TRBJ1-3; D ambiguous. V was clipped by 0 bases and J by 8 bases, with 12 bases between them. CDR1 is SGHTS, CDR2 YDEGEE, per germline. The CDR3 totals 14 residues. CDR3 sequence reads: CASSLGTSRDTIYF. DNA of the CDR3: TGTGCCAGCAGCTTGGGGACGAGCAGAGACACCATATATTTT.

The chain recombines TRBV11-2 with TRBJ2-1; D remains ambiguous. The CDR3 extends over 13 amino acids. Trimming cost V 0 bases and J 6 bases, with 6 bases left between them. Germline V gene lookup returns CDR1 SGHAT and CDR2 FQNNGV. CDR3 coding DNA: TGTGCCAGCAGCTTAGATCTAAGCAATGAGCAGTTCTTC. Protein: CASSLDLSNEQFF.

The rearrangement joins TRBV2 to TRBJ1-3; D call uncertain. Germline V lookup: CDR1 SNHLY, CDR2 FYNNEI. This CDR3 is built from 12 residues. V gave up 2 bases and J gave up 7 bases, with 6 bases separating them. The CDR3 sequence is CASSELENTIYF. The CDR3 DNA sequence: TGTGCCAGCAGTGAATTGGAGAACACCATATATTTT.

This rearrangement joins TRBV10-3 to TRBJ2-5; TRBD1 agrees at 8 bases. This CDR3 region has 14 residues. Per germline, CDR1 ENHRY and CDR2 SYGVKD. Trimming cost V 4 bases and J 6 bases; bases outside gene matches: 7. CDR3 bases: TGTGCCATCAGTGTTTCAGGGGGCTTACAGACCCAGTACTTC. Protein: CAISVSGGLQTQYF.

This chain joins TRBV10-2 and TRBJ1-3; TRBD1 is a possible D gene (5 bases). V was pared by 2 bases and J by 3 bases, with 11 bases between. The CDR3 consists of 15 residues. CDR1 and CDR2 from the germline V gene are WSHSY and SAAADI. CDR3: CASSEGAVSGNTIYF. The CDR3 DNA reads as TGCGCCAGCAGTGAGGGGGCGGTTAGTGGAAACACCATATATTTT.

This clonotype was seen only a few times. The chain uses TRBV7-9 and TRBJ1-6, with D possibly TRBD1 on 6 matching bases. V lost 4 bases, J lost 5 bases, and 15 bases lay in between. This CDR3 spans 16 amino acids. CDR1 is SEHNR and CDR2 is FQNEAQ in the germline V gene (reference sequence). CDR3: CASSSRRGADNSPLHF. The CDR3 region has the DNA TGTGCCAGCAGCTCTCGCCGGGGGGCCGATAATTCACCCCTCCACTTT. The variable domain in full, completed from reference TRBV7-9 and TRBJ1-6, reads DTGVSQNPRHKITKRGQNVTFRCDPISEHNRLYWYRQTLGQGPEFLTYFQNEAQLEKSRLLSDRFSAERPKGSFSTLEIQRTEQGDSAMYLCASSSRRGADNSPLHFGNGTRLTVT.

This clonotype was counted only a few times. V usage is TRBV2 and J usage is TRBJ2-3; maybe TRBD1 (6 bases). Germline lookup yields CDR1 SNHLY and CDR2 FYNNEI. The CDR3 has 16 amino acids. V was cut by 7 bases and J by 2 bases, with 19 bases left in between. CDR3 residues: CASTLQGTLPTDTQYF. CDR3 bases: TGTGCCAGCACTCTACAGGGCACTCTCCCCACAGATACGCAGTATTTT. Filled out from reference TRBV2 and TRBJ2-3, the complete variable domain reads EPEVTQTPSHQVTQMGQEVILRCVPISNHLYFYWYRQILGQKVEFLVSFYNNEISEKSEIFDDQFSVERPDGSNFTLKIRSTKLEDSAMYFCASTLQGTLPTDTQYFGPGTRLTVL.

This clonotype is classed as medium-sized. Germline and junction disagree at one end, which may indicate a read error. The chain couples TRBV7-7 to TRBJ1-1, with D unclear. This CDR3 has 13 amino acids. Germline CDR1 and CDR2: SSHAT and FNYEAQ (reference sequence). The CDR3 loop reads CASSLVDTTEAFF. The CDR3 bases are TGTGCTAGCAGCTTAGTAGATACCACTGAAGCTTTCTTT. The complete variable domain, with remaining parts taken from reference TRBV7-7 and TRBJ1-1, reads GAGVSQSPRYKVTKRGQDVTLRCDPISSHATLYWYQQALGQGPEFLTYFNYEAQPDKSGLPSDRFSAERPEGSISTLTIQRTEQRDSAMYRCASSLVDTTEAFFGQGTRLTVV.

The chain joins TRBV7-6 to TRBJ1-4; D is possibly TRBD1 (5 bases). With 5 bases removed from V and 7 bases from J, the gap between germline ends came to 14 bases. This CDR3 is built from 14 residues. Germline CDR1 and CDR2: SGHVS and FNYEAQ. In DNA form, the CDR3 reads TGTGCCAGCAGCGACGGACACGGGATTGAAAAACTGTTTTTT. This sequence encodes CASSDGHGIEKLFF.

This clonotype was observed a few times. The V and J genes are TRBV7-2 and TRBJ2-2; 10 bases line up with TRBD1. From germline, CDR1 is SGHTA and CDR2 FQGNSA. The CDR3 spans 15 residues. The V gene end was trimmed by 4 bases and the J gene end by 4 bases; junction bases not matched to a gene: 3. Written as DNA, the CDR3 is TGTGCCAGCAGCTCTGGACAGGGGGGCACCGGGGAGCTGTTTTTT. It specifies CASSSGQGGTGELFF.

This clonotype was seen a few times. This chain links TRBV7-3 with TRBJ2-1, with 10 bases matching TRBD2. Germline-derived CDR1 and CDR2 are SGHTA and FQGTGA. The CDR3 runs to 15 residues. Germline trimming cut 2 bases from V and 9 bases from J; bases unmatched to any gene: 7. CDR3 amino acids: CASSLWASGGGEQFF. DNA of the CDR3: TGTGCCAGCAGCTTATGGGCTAGCGGGGGTGGTGAGCAGTTCTTC.

This clonotype was counted a single time. This chain connects TRBV12-3 or TRBV12-4 to TRBJ2-1, with D possibly being TRBD2 (6 bases). The CDR3 runs 13 residues. The V end was cut by 7 bases, the J end by 10 bases, with 17 bases between. CDR3: CASTTGVRSEQFF. In DNA form, the CDR3 reads TGTGCCAGCACCACGGGAGTACGGAGCGAGCAGTTCTTC.

The CDR3, as DNA: TGTGCCAGCAGCTTATGGCTAGCGGGGGGGACAGATACGCAGTATTTT. Its protein product is CASSLWLAGGTDTQYF. The V call is TRBV11-1, the J call TRBJ2-3; 12 bases align to TRBD2. This CDR3 comprises 16 residues. The ends lost 2 bases at V and 3 bases at J; junction bases unmatched: 3. Germline lookup yields CDR1 SGHAT and CDR2 FQDESV (reference sequence).

This clonotype was recorded a few times. The V and J genes are TRBV6-1 and TRBJ2-5; D tentatively fits TRBD1 or TRBD2 (5 bases each). CDR3 length: 12 residues. The V end lost 8 bases, the J end lost 4 bases, and 11 bases lay between the germline ends. Germline V gives CDR1 MNHNS, CDR2 SASEGT. The CDR3 nucleotides read TGTGCCAGCGGGGGTACGGCAGAGACCCAGTACTTC. It is translated as CASGGTAETQYF.

The DNA for the CDR3 is TGTGCCAGCAGTGAACTAGCTGGGACAGGAGAGACCCAGTACTTC. Its translation is CASSELAGTGETQYF. The V and J genes are TRBV6-1 and TRBJ2-5, with 8 bases that match TRBD1. The CDR3 spans 15 residues. V lost 2 bases to trimming and J lost 4 bases; unmatched junction nucleotides: 6. Germline V CDR1 and CDR2: MNHNS, SASEGT.

The chain has TRBV19 and TRBJ2-2, with D possibly TRBD1 on 6 matching bases. This CDR3 comprises 13 residues. Per the germline V gene, CDR1 is LNHDA and CDR2 is SQIVND (reference sequence). Trimming shortened V by 8 bases and J by 9 bases, and 16 bases separated the two germline ends. The CDR3 spells CASSNQGSRELFF. In nucleotides, the CDR3 is TGTGCCAGTTCAAACCAGGGGAGCCGGGAGCTGTTTTTT.

This clonotype was detected only a few times. The V and J genes are TRBV11-2 and TRBJ2-7; unclear D gene. Germline assignment: CDR1 SGHAT and CDR2 FQNNGV. The CDR3 sequence is 12 residues long. Between the trimmed V and J ends, which lost 2 bases and 2 bases, there was a span of 4 bases. The CDR3 reads CASSLRPYEQYF. The DNA for the CDR3 is TGTGCCAGCAGCTTACGACCCTACGAGCAGTACTTC.

In this sample, this clonotype turned up a few times. CDR3 DNA sequence: TGTGCCACCAGCAGGGTCCTGGGTAGCGGGGGACCCTACGAGCAGTACTTC. The encoded protein is CATSRVLGSGGPYEQYF. This chain connects TRBV15 to TRBJ2-7, with 9 bases that match TRBD2. With 3 bases clipped from V and 2 bases from J, the junction kept 11 bases outside the gene matches. The CDR3 runs 17 residues. Germline V CDR1 and CDR2: LNHNV, YYDKDF (reference sequence).

J is TRBJ2-2 and V is TRBV27; weak D call: TRBD2 (6 bases). Trimming removed 5 bases from V and 6 bases from J, with 13 bases in between. Germline CDR1 is MNHEY and CDR2 is SMNVEV (reference sequence). The CDR3 is 14 amino acids. The DNA of the CDR3 is TGTGCCAGCAGTGCGACTAGAAGCGCCGGGGAGCTGTTTTTT. Protein sequence: CASSATRSAGELFF.

The sample holds a few counts of this clonotype. The V and J genes are TRBV28 and TRBJ2-5; D tentatively fits TRBD1 or TRBD2 (5 bases each). This CDR3 contains 16 residues. In germline, CDR1 is MDHEN, CDR2 SYDVKM. V shed 3 bases and J shed 5 bases, with 19 bases lying between them. The DNA of the CDR3 is TGTGCCAGCAGTTTGTTGGGGACCGCCAGGCGGGAGACCCAGTACTTC. It encodes CASSLLGTARRETQYF.

This rearrangement joins TRBV11-1 to TRBJ1-5, with D unclear. V gave up 2 bases and J gave up 5 bases, with 7 bases separating them. The CDR3 runs to 13 residues. Germline loops: CDR1 SGHAT, CDR2 FQDESV (reference sequence). DNA of the CDR3: TGTGCCAGCAGCTTAAGCCCAGATCAGCCCCAGCATTTT. This encodes CASSLSPDQPQHF. The complete variable domain, with remaining parts taken from reference TRBV11-1 and TRBJ1-5, reads EAEVAQSPRYKITEKSQAVAFWCDPISGHATLYWYRQILGQGPELLVQFQDESVVDDSQLPKDRFSAERLKGVDSTLKIQPAELGDSAMYLCASSLSPDQPQHFGDGTRLSIL.

The V call is TRBV5-4, the J call TRBJ1-2, with TRBD1 matching 7 bases. The CDR3 runs to 16 residues. The germline V gene has CDR1 SGHNT and CDR2 YYREEE (reference sequence). The trim removed 2 bases at V and 0 bases at J, leaving 7 bases unmatched. The CDR3 sequence is CASSFPGQEANYGYTF. In DNA, the CDR3 is TGTGCCAGCAGCTTTCCTGGACAGGAAGCTAACTATGGCTACACCTTC.

The CDR3 sequence is CASSNVQGAVEQFF. In nucleotides, the CDR3 is TGCGCCAGCAGCAACGTACAGGGGGCGGTTGAGCAGTTCTTC. The rearrangement uses TRBV5-1 and TRBJ2-1; 9 bases map to TRBD1. CDR3 length equals 14 residues. The germline V gene encodes CDR1 SGHRS and CDR2 YFSETQ. V shed 4 bases and J 9 bases; nucleotides not matched to a gene: 8.

The chain couples TRBV2 to TRBJ2-7, with 8 bases matching TRBD2. CDR3 length equals 14 residues. Trimming removed 4 bases from V and 3 bases from J; junction bases left unmatched: 5. Germline loops: CDR1 SNHLY, CDR2 FYNNEI. CDR3 residues: CASSGLAGYYEQYF. The CDR3 DNA is TGTGCCAGCAGTGGGTTAGCGGGGTACTACGAGCAGTACTTC.

The chain joins TRBV5-1 to TRBJ2-3; D remains ambiguous. The CDR3 covers 15 residues. Germline CDR1 and CDR2: SGHRS and YFSETQ. The V and J ends lost 0 bases and 5 bases respectively, with 13 bases between them. CDR3 nucleotide sequence: TGCGCCAGCAGCTTGGGCAAGACCACCGAAGATACGCAGTATTTT. It translates to CASSLGKTTEDTQYF.

Of note for this clonotype: A read error may account for a junction end that differs from germline. The V gene is TRBV2, the J gene TRBJ2-3; TRBD2 might be the D (6 bases). The CDR3 totals 12 residues. Germline V CDR1 and CDR2: SNHLY, FYNNEI. The CDR3 sequence is CASSETGDTRYF. CDR3 DNA sequence: TGTGCCAGCAGTGAAACGGGAGATACGCGGTATTTT.

This clonotype was counted between two and nine times. V gene TRBV6-1 combines with J gene TRBJ1-1, with a tentative D call TRBD1 (6 bases). The CDR3 consists of 14 residues. Germline V gene data show CDR1 as MNHNS and CDR2 as SASEGT. Trimming took off 8 bases at V and 1 base at J, with 14 bases between the two ends. The CDR3 region is CASSKAQGNTEAFF. In DNA, the CDR3 is TGTGCCAGCTCTAAGGCACAGGGGAACACTGAAGCTTTCTTT.

This chain links TRBV9 with TRBJ2-5; 7 bases are shared with TRBD2. V was pared by 0 bases and J by 1 base, with 3 bases of the junction left unmatched. Germline CDR1 and CDR2: SGDLS and YYNGEE. CDR3 length: 15 amino acids. As DNA, the CDR3 is TGTGCCAGCAGCGTAGTGGCTAGCGGCCAAGAGACCCAGTACTTC. As protein: CASSVVASGQETQYF.